The source of this T cell receptor (beta chain) is a study of blood T cells in healthy people across ages. Study-level points and caveats: Long-lived donors exceeded aged donors in naive CD4+ cells and diversity.

Combining a sample-barcoded 5' primer with a J-beta primer mix, a second PCR ran for roughly 7 to 11 cycles. Each single sample gave us at least 2.5 million CDR3-containing paired-end reads. TCRdb processed the 5' RACE reads anew with MiXCR; each CDR3 protein has one entry. This sample carries some 1.1 million distinct CDR3 sequences, roughly two fifths of them seen once, and the ten largest clones take less than 15%. CDR1 DFQATT and CDR2 SNEGSKA come from the germline V gene (reference sequence). CDR3 size: 11 residues. After removal of 5 bases from V and 8 bases from J, the junction contained 5 bases not matched to a gene. About this clonotype: As yet, its antigen is unknown.

The chain is built from TRBV20-1 and TRBJ1-2; 7 nucleotides align to TRBD1. The source is a man aged 18 to 30 in good health. Sequencing input: blood. CDR3: CSARDSLGYTF. CDR3 sequence (DNA): TGCAGTGCTCGGGACAGCTTGGGCTACACCTTC.